The 24 T cell receptor beta chains in this list originate from one sample, sequenced in a study of T cell repertoires in cytomegalovirus infection. TCRdb used MiXCR to reprocess the reads, holding one entry per CDR3 protein. The data contain approximately 140,000 distinct CDR3 sequences, 8% to 9% of them seen just once; the ten biggest clones take up around 10%. Sequenced sample: PBMCs. These receptors came from a human donor in good health (CMV status not recorded). Some clones in this sample may be carry-over from other donors' samples.

The rearrangement joins TRBV29-1 to TRBJ1-1; possibly TRBD1 for D (5 bases). Germline V gene data show CDR1 as SQVTM and CDR2 as ANQGSEA. Trimming cost V 5 bases and J 5 bases, with 18 bases left between them. The length of the CDR3 is 14 residues. The CDR3 DNA sequence: TGCAGCGTTAGGAGGGGAGGGTTGAGTACTGAAGCTTTCTTT. It is translated as CSVRRGGLSTEAFF.

This clonotype has at least ten counts. The chain uses TRBV25-1 and TRBJ1-5, with D possibly TRBD1 on 5 matching bases. Trimming shortened V by 4 bases and J by 6 bases, and 13 bases separated the two germline ends. This CDR3 comprises 14 residues. Germline CDR1 and CDR2: MGHDK and SYGVNS. The CDR3 region has the DNA TGTGCCAGCAGTGCATTGCAGGGCGGTCAGCCCCAGCATTTT. Translated, it gives CASSALQGGQPQHF.

This clonotype appeared many times. This chain joins TRBV7-2 and TRBJ1-1; tentative D call: TRBD1 (6 bases). CDR1 is SGHTA, CDR2 FQGNSA, per germline. The length of the CDR3 is 14 residues. V gave up 5 bases and J gave up 0 bases, with 10 bases separating them. The CDR3 DNA is TGTGCCAGCAGCCGGGACACCTTGAACACTGAAGCTTTCTTT. Translated: CASSRDTLNTEAFF.

This clonotype has a count of ten or more. The rearrangement joins TRBV2 to TRBJ1-2; unclear D gene. The V end lost 4 bases, the J end lost 2 bases, and 8 bases lay between the germline ends. CDR3 size: 13 residues. CDR1 is SNHLY and CDR2 is FYNNEI in the germline V gene. The CDR3 spells CASSVGENYGYTF. The CDR3 region has the DNA TGTGCCAGCAGTGTTGGGGAGAACTATGGCTACACCTTC.

There are many counts of this clonotype. V gene TRBV6-4 combines with J gene TRBJ2-1; a weak D match, TRBD2 (6 bases). The V and J ends lost 3 bases and 3 bases respectively, with 12 bases between them. The germline CDR1 and CDR2 sequences are MRHNA and SNTAGT. This CDR3 region has 15 residues. The CDR3 loop is CASSEIGGNYNEQFF. Written as DNA, the CDR3 is TGTGCCAGCAGTGAGATTGGCGGGAACTACAATGAGCAGTTCTTC.

This clonotype was picked up many times. The rearrangement links TRBV7-9 to TRBJ1-1, with a tentative D call TRBD1 (5 bases). This CDR3 spans 15 amino acids. Germline values: CDR1 SEHNR, CDR2 FQNEAQ (reference sequence). Trimming left V 4 bases short and J 2 bases short, with 14 bases between. CDR3 DNA: TGTGCCAGCAGCTCACCAGAGGACACTAACACTGAAGCTTTCTTT. It encodes CASSSPEDTNTEAFF.

This clonotype has a count of ten or more. The V call is TRBV2, the J call TRBJ1-3; D is undetermined. Trimming removed 3 bases from V and 2 bases from J, with 8 bases in between. The CDR3 covers 14 residues. The germline V gene has CDR1 SNHLY and CDR2 FYNNEI. CDR3 nucleotides: TGTGCCAGCAGTGAGGCTTTGACTGGAAACACCATATATTTT. Amino acid sequence: CASSEALTGNTIYF.

This chain connects TRBV5-6 to TRBJ2-7, with D possibly being TRBD2 (6 bases). The V gene's germline CDR1 is SGHDT and CDR2 YYEEEE. V lost 0 bases and J 0 bases, leaving 10 bases between the germline ends. The CDR3 has 15 residues. The CDR3 DNA follows: TGTGCCAGCAGCTTGGCCGGGAGATCCTCCTACGAGCAGTACTTC. This sequence encodes CASSLAGRSSYEQYF.

The V call is TRBV20-1, the J call TRBJ2-3; 8 bases are shared with TRBD1. Germline V gene lookup returns CDR1 DFQATT and CDR2 SNEGSKA (reference sequence). Trimming took 6 bases from V and 1 from J; bases not matched to a gene: 3. The CDR3 runs 13 residues. The CDR3 reads CSAGTGGTDTQYF. DNA of the CDR3: TGCAGTGCCGGGACAGGAGGCACAGATACGCAGTATTTT.

This rearrangement joins TRBV20-1 to TRBJ1-5; 8 bases are a match to TRBD1. Germline CDR1 DFQATT, CDR2 SNEGSKA (reference sequence). V dropped 6 bases and J dropped 7; count of bases not matched to a gene: 8. The CDR3 is 13 amino acids. The CDR3 DNA reads as TGCAGTGCCTATACAGGGGGAGGACAGCCCCAGCATTTT. Translation: CSAYTGGGQPQHF.

This clonotype has ten or more counts. The V and J genes are TRBV19 and TRBJ2-7, with D perhaps TRBD1 (6 bases). The V gene lost 1 base and the J gene lost 10 bases, with 20 bases spanning the gap. The CDR3 totals 15 residues. Germline V CDR1 and CDR2: LNHDA, SQIVND (reference sequence). The CDR3 loop is CASSIAARGGYEQYF. The CDR3 nucleotides are TGTGCCAGTAGTATAGCTGCCAGGGGCGGATATGAACAGTACTTC. The whole variable domain, remainder taken from reference TRBV19 and TRBJ2-7, is DGGITQSPKYLFRKEGQNVTLSCEQNLNHDAMYWYRQDPGQGLRLIYYSQIVNDFQKGDIAEGYSVSREKKESFPLTVTSAQKNPTAFYLCASSIAARGGYEQYFGPGTRLTVT.

Many counts were recorded for this clonotype. The rearrangement links TRBV28 to TRBJ1-1; D gene ambiguous. CDR3 length equals 14 residues. V lost 3 bases and J lost 0, with 8 bases in between. Germline CDR1 reads MDHEN; CDR2 reads SYDVKM. The CDR3 loop reads CASSFGPVNTEAFF. CDR3 coding DNA: TGTGCCAGCAGTTTCGGACCCGTGAACACTGAAGCTTTCTTT.

This clonotype was found many times. V gene TRBV20-1 combines with J gene TRBJ1-5; TRBD1 is a possible D gene (5 bases). The CDR3 has 12 residues. Trimming removed 6 bases at V and 1 base at J, with 7 bases between. The germline CDR1 and CDR2 sequences are DFQATT and SNEGSKA (reference sequence). CDR3 sequence: CSAGDSNQPQHF. The CDR3 DNA follows: TGCAGTGCCGGGGACAGCAATCAGCCCCAGCATTTT.

This clonotype was found many times. This chain connects TRBV7-9 to TRBJ2-7, with 8 bases fitting TRBD1. Germline lookup yields CDR1 SEHNR and CDR2 FQNEAQ (reference sequence). This CDR3 has 16 residues. The trim removed 3 bases at V and 3 bases at J, leaving 10 bases unmatched. The CDR3 DNA follows: TGTGCCAGCAGCTTGGATGGACAGGGTTCCCTCTACGAGCAGTACTTC. It translates to CASSLDGQGSLYEQYF.

This clonotype was recorded many times. The genes are TRBV2 and TRBJ2-2, with a possible D match to TRBD1 (5 bases). The CDR3 length is 16 residues. Trimming pared 2 bases from V and 4 bases from J, leaving 14 bases between. Germline V gene data show CDR1 as SNHLY and CDR2 as FYNNEI. The CDR3 spells CASSESPGLGTGELFF. The CDR3 nucleotides are TGTGCCAGCAGTGAATCGCCAGGGCTGGGCACCGGGGAGCTGTTTTTT.

This clonotype was counted only a few times. The chain links TRBV2 to TRBJ2-1; D ambiguous. Germline assignment: CDR1 SNHLY and CDR2 FYNNEI. Trimming took 5 bases from V and 7 from J, leaving 18 bases between them. The CDR3 is 15 amino acids. In nucleotides, the CDR3 is TGTGCCAGCAGTCTGGAGACCCCATCGAAAAATGAGCAGTTCTTC. This encodes CASSLETPSKNEQFF.

As concerns this clonotype: Being one base from a much bigger clone, this may be a read error. The chain uses TRBV19 and TRBJ1-2; D ambiguous. Germline V gene data show CDR1 as LNHDA and CDR2 as SQIVND (reference sequence). The CDR3 sequence is 16 residues long. CDR3 DNA sequence: TGTGCCAGTAGTCCTTATACCTTTGATCGCAACTATGGCGACACCTTC. Its protein product is CASSPYTFDRNYGDTF.

The sample holds many counts of this clonotype. V is TRBV6-1 and J is TRBJ1-6, with D perhaps TRBD1 (5 bases). This CDR3 has 14 amino acids. V was clipped by 6 bases and J by 7 bases, with 13 bases between them. CDR1 MNHNS and CDR2 SASEGT come from the germline V gene. The CDR3 nucleotides read TGTGCCAGCAGGTGGGAGACAGAGAATTCACCCCTCCACTTT. Its translation is CASRWETENSPLHF.

Many counts were recorded for this clonotype. V and J are TRBV6-2 or TRBV6-3 and TRBJ2-7; D gene ambiguous. Germline V gene sequence: CDR1 MNHEY, CDR2 SVGEGT. Trimming took 0 bases from V and 3 from J, leaving 12 bases between them. This CDR3 is built from 15 residues. CDR3 amino acids: CASSYSAAGYYEQYF. Written as DNA, the CDR3 is TGTGCCAGCAGTTACTCGGCGGCAGGCTACTACGAGCAGTACTTC.

This clonotype was observed at least ten times. For the CDR3, the DNA is TGTGCCACCAGCACCCGAAAGACAGGGGGATGGGGTGAGCAGTTCTTC. It translates to CATSTRKTGGWGEQFF. V is TRBV15 and J is TRBJ2-1; 9 bases agree with TRBD1. Germline CDR1 reads LNHNV; CDR2 reads YYDKDF (reference sequence). With V trimmed by 4 bases and J by 9 bases, 13 bases remained unmatched. This CDR3 has 16 residues.

The chain combines TRBV20-1 with TRBJ2-1; 12 bases are a match to TRBD1. The J segment lost 7 bases and the V segment lost 6 bases, leaving 13 bases of the junction unmatched. Germline CDR1 and CDR2: DFQATT and SNEGSKA (reference sequence). This CDR3 is 16 amino acids long. DNA of the CDR3: TGCAGTGCCCCTCCGGGACAGGGGGCAGGCGGGAATGAGCAGTTCTTC. It translates to CSAPPGQGAGGNEQFF.

This chain uses TRBV29-1 with TRBJ1-2; D is perhaps TRBD1 (6 bases). Trimming removed 5 bases at V and 3 bases at J, with 10 bases between. The CDR3 has 12 amino acids. CDR1 SQVTM and CDR2 ANQGSEA come from the germline V gene. CDR3 protein: CSVLRTDYGYTF. For the CDR3, the DNA is TGCAGCGTTTTGAGGACAGACTATGGCTACACCTTC.

Remarks on this clonotype: This sequence may be a read error, since a much larger clone differs from it by one base. This rearrangement joins TRBV5-1 to TRBJ1-5; possibly TRBD1 for D (5 bases). V lost 5 bases and J 7 bases, leaving 19 bases between the germline ends. This CDR3 region has 15 residues. Germline V gene data show CDR1 as SGHRS and CDR2 as YFSETQ. CDR3 residues: CASSPDGTILQPQHF. The CDR3 region has the DNA TGCGCCAGCAGTCCGGACGGGACCATATTGCAGCCCCAGCATTTT. Complete variable domain (other parts from reference TRBV5-1 and TRBJ1-5): KAGVTQTPRYLIKTRGQQVTLSCSPISGHRSVSWYQQTPGQGLQFLFEYFSETQRNKGNFPGRFSGRQFSNSRSEMNVSTLELGDSALYLCASSPDGTILQPQHFGDGTRLSIL.

Regarding this clonotype: A clone one base away is much larger, so this may be a read error. Here the CDR3 DNA reads TGTGCCAGCAGTGGCCAGGCGCCCTCCCGGGGCTCTGGAAACACCATATATTTT. Translation gives CASSGQAPSRGSGNTIYF. This chain links TRBV2 with TRBJ1-3; D uncertain. Germline assignment: CDR1 SNHLY and CDR2 FYNNEI. Trimming removed 4 bases at V and 0 bases at J, with 19 bases between. This CDR3 is built from 18 residues.